These 2 T cell receptor beta chains came from one sample sequenced in a study of cytomegalovirus exposure and HLA in healthy donors. PCR employed 60 Vbeta and 13 Jbeta primers. Using immunoSEQ multiplex PCR, the repertoire was profiled, and TCRdb retains in-frame clones only, with some absent. The sample includes fewer than 250,000 clones, around 90% of them seen just once. Sequencing was carried out using PBMCs. Every receptor here comes from a woman aged 18-29 years in good health and CMV-seronegative.

The chain couples TRBV7-9 to TRBJ1-6, with D perhaps TRBD1 (5 bases). Germline CDR1 is SEHNR and CDR2 is FQNEAQ (reference sequence). The CDR3 is 13 residues long. Trimming left V 5 bases short and J 11 bases short, with 13 bases between. The CDR3: CASSQGPQTPLHF. DNA for the CDR3: TGTGCCAGCAGCCAGGGTCCCCAGACACCCCTCCACTTT.

This chain joins TRBV27 and TRBJ2-7, with no clear D. V lost 2 bases, J lost 5 bases, and 16 bases lay in between. CDR1 and CDR2 (germline): MNHEY, SMNVEV (reference sequence). The CDR3 is 15 amino acids. The chain's CDR3 is CASSLRVRSSDEQYF. CDR3 sequence (DNA): TGTGCCAGCAGTTTACGGGTGAGATCGTCTGACGAGCAGTACTTC.